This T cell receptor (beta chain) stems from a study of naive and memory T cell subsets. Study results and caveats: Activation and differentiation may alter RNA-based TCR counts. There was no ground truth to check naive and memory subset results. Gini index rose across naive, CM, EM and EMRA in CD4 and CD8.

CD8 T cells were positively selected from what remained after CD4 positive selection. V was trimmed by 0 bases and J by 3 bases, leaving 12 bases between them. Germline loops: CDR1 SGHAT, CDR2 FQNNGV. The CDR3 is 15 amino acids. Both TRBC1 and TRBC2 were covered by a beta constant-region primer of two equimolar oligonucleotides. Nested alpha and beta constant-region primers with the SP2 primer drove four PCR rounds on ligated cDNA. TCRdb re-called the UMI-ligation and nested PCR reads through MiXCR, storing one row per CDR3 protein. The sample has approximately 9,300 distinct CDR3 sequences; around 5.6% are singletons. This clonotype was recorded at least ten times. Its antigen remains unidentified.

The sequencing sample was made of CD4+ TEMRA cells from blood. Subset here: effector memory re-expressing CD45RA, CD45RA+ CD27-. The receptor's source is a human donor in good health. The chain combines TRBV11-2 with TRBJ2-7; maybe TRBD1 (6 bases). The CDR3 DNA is TGTGCCAGCAGCTTAGATTCGGACAGAATCTACGAGCAGTACTTC. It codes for CASSLDSDRIYEQYF.